This TCR beta chain was documented in a study of post-analysis software for immune sequencing data. Study-level points and caveats: Strong co-clustering by F measure linked samples that shared a preparation batch. Diversity measured as normalized Chao1 was significantly lower in multiple sclerosis patients than in controls. There were a few TRBV segments more frequent in patients than controls, and TRBV5-6, TRBV5-1 and TRBV20-1 were among them.

Unique molecular identifiers were carried by the TCR beta cDNA libraries. Between about 0.95 and 11 million T cells gave rise to roughly 0.5 million cDNA molecules. MiXCR, applied by TCRdb to the PCR reads, yields one record per CDR3 protein. The data contain about 820,000 distinct CDR3 sequences, approximately 53% of them singletons. The CDR3 extends over 15 amino acids. V lost 1 base, J lost 3 bases, and 13 bases lay in between. Germline CDR1 SGHTA, CDR2 FQGNSA. As for this clonotype: Antigen: not known.

The chain has TRBV7-2 and TRBJ2-7; no firm D call. The receptor was derived from a girl between 5 and 17 years old with multiple sclerosis. Sequenced input: blood. The CDR3 spells CASSLGPRNHYEQYF. As DNA, the CDR3 is TGTGCCAGCAGCTTAGGTCCACGGAACCACTACGAGCAGTACTTC.